This T cell receptor (beta chain) was sequenced during a study of CXCR3-negative and CXCR3-positive naive CD8 T cells. Overall study results and limits: CXCR3-positive naive cells carried more hydrophobic TRB CDR3s than CXCR3-negative ones.

Worth noting for this clonotype: As yet, its antigen is unknown.

5' RACE that incorporated UMI labels was used to prepare the TRB cDNA libraries. TCRdb re-called the 5' RACE reads; every CDR3 protein appears as one record, without DNA. Its table lists 120,000 to 150,000 distinct CDR3 sequences. Naive cells were sorted as CD45RO-, CCR7+, CD27+ and CD95-. This TCR derives from a human donor in good health. Some clones in this sample may be carry-over from other donors' samples. The specimen sequenced was naive CXCR3+ CD8+ T cells from blood. As to subset: CD45RO-CCR7+CD27+CD95- naive CD8+ T cells expressing CXCR3 (TNR3+).

This CDR3 is CSVTKTGDINYNEQFF. The V call is TRBV29-1, the J call TRBJ2-1; the TRBD1 assignment by TCRdb is unverifiable without DNA. The CDR3 totals 16 residues. CDR1 SQVTM and CDR2 ANQGSEA come from the germline V gene.